Described below is a single TCR beta chain sequence and its context. What it recognizes is unknown. Germline V lookup: CDR1 SGHKS, CDR2 YYEKEE (reference sequence). The CDR3 loop spans 12 amino acids. V lost 2 bases, J lost 8 bases, and 9 bases lay in between. The data were obtained in a study of T cell responses to AZD1222 COVID-19 vaccine. Study-level points and caveats: Dominant CD4 TCR responses targeted spike regions 160-218 and 743-854. Unmutated variant regions are reportedly the target of nearly half of TCRs that are spike-specific.

Libraries were prepared by immunoSEQ multiplex PCR; TCRdb keeps only in-frame clonotypes and omits some of them. The sample holds 70,000 to 75,000 clones, around 80% seen once. This receptor was obtained from an adult who received the AZD1222 COVID-19 vaccine. Sequences were derived from peripheral blood, sampled 28 days after the second AZD1222 dose. This chain joins TRBV5-5 and TRBJ2-3; D gene unclear. As DNA, the CDR3 is TGTGCCAGCAGCTTTTTTGGTGGTACGCAGTATTTT. This codes for CASSFFGGTQYF.